This T cell receptor beta chain was captured in a study of blood T cell repertoires in COVID-19. Study-wide context: Whether acute or convalescent, the COVID-19 samples came from the United States, Italy and Spain. In each case, the material was cDNA or gDNA derived from T cells, B-cell-depleted T cells, or PBMCs.

In the authors' methods: How many nucleated cells were present was estimated from reference gene primer amplification. Libraries were prepared by immunoSEQ multiplex PCR; TCRdb keeps only in-frame clonotypes and omits some of them. Clone size and the V and J calls come from that table; the DNA yielded D and trimming. The sample lists 250,000 to 350,000 clones, around 87% occurring once. The CDR3 has 15 amino acids. Per the germline V gene, CDR1 is SGHAT and CDR2 is FQNNGV. After removal of 6 bases from V and 3 bases from J, the junction contained 9 bases not matched to a gene. This clone appeared a single time.

The TCR comes from a woman aged 50 to 65 who had recovered from COVID-19. Sequencing used peripheral blood. The chain is built from TRBV11-2 and TRBJ2-5, with 8 bases identical to TRBD2. CDR3 nucleotides: TGTGCCAGCAGTCGAGCCGGGACTAGAGAAGAGACCCAGTACTTC. Its translation: CASSRAGTREETQYF.